The entry below describes one TCR beta chain. In the same sample, other DNA sequences code for this CDR3. This sample is part of a study of blood T cell repertoires in COVID-19. Study-level information: PBMCs, B-cell-depleted T cells, or T cells provided the cDNA or gDNA that made up the material.

The CDR3 is 13 residues long. CDR1 is SEHNR, CDR2 FQNEAQ, per germline (reference sequence). Trimming removed 1 base from V and 6 bases from J, with 7 bases in between. Assay used: immunoSEQ multiplex PCR; TCRdb lists only in-frame clones, some missing. This repertoire shows about 73,000 clones, 60% to 80% found once; its top ten account for 2% to 2.5%. The chain employs TRBV7-9 and TRBJ1-5, with no clear D. Sequenced input: peripheral blood. The sequence derives from a man between 65 and 85 years old with COVID-19, enrolled during active disease. The CDR3 protein is CASSLDRGQPQHF. CDR3 in DNA: TGTGCCAGCAGCTTAGACCGGGGTCAGCCCCAGCATTTT.